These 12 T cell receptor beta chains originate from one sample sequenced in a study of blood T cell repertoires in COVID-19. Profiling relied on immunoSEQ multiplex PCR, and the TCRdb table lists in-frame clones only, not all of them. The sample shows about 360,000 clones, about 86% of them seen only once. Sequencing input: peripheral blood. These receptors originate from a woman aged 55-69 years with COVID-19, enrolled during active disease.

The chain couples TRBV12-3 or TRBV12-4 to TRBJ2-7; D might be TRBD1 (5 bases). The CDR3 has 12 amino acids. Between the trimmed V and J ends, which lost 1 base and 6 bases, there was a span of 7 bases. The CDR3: CASSLGQGEQYF. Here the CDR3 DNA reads TGTGCCAGCAGTTTAGGCCAGGGCGAGCAGTACTTC.

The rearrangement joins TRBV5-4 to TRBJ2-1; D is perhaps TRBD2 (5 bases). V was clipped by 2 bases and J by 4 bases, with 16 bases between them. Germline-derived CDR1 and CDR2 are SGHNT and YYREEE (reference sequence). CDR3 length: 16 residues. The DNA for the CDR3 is TGTGCCAGCAGCTTTGAAACGGGGATTAGGTACAATGAGCAGTTCTTC. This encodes CASSFETGIRYNEQFF.

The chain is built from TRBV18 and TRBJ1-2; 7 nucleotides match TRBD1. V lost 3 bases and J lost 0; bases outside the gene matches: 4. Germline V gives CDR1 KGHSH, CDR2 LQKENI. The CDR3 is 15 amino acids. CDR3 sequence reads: CASSPRDSPNYGYTF. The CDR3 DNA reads TGTGCCAGCTCACCGCGGGACAGCCCTAACTATGGCTACACCTTC.

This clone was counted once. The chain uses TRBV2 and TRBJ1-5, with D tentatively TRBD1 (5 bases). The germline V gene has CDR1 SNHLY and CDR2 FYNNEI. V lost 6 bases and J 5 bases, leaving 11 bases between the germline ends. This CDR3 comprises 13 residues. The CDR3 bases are TGTGCCAGCAGGTATGGGGGGGATCAGCCCCAGCATTTT. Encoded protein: CASRYGGDQPQHF.

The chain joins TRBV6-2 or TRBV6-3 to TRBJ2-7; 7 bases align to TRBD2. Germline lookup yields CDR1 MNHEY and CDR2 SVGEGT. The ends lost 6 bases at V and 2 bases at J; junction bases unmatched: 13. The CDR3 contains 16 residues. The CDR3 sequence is CASSPSGGILPYEQYF. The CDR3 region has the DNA TGTGCCAGCAGCCCCTCGGGGGGAATCTTGCCCTACGAGCAGTACTTC.

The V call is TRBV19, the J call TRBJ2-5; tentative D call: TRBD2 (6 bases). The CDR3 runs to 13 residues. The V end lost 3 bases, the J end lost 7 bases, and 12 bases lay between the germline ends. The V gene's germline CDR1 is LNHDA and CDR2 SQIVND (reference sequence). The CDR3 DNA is TGTGCCAGTAGTATCGGGCAGGAGGGGACCCAGTACTTC. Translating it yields CASSIGQEGTQYF.

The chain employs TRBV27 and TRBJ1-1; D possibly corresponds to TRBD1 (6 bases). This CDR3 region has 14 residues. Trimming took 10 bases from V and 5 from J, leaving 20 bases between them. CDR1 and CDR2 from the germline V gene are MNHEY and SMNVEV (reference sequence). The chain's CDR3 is CATRLGQGRTEAFF. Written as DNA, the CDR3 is TGTGCCACCCGGTTAGGGCAGGGGAGAACTGAAGCTTTCTTT.

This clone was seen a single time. The CDR3 spells CATSRRMGQDSGNTIYF. CDR3 in DNA: TGTGCCACCAGCAGGAGAATGGGACAGGACTCTGGAAACACCATATATTTT. The V call is TRBV15, the J call TRBJ1-3, with 8 bases matching TRBD1. Germline lookup yields CDR1 LNHNV and CDR2 YYDKDF (reference sequence). The CDR3 has 17 amino acids. With 3 bases clipped from V and 0 bases from J, the junction kept 7 bases outside the gene matches. The complete variable domain, with remaining parts taken from reference TRBV15 and TRBJ1-3, reads DAMVIQNPRYQVTQFGKPVTLSCSQTLNHNVMYWYQQKSSQAPKLLFHYYDKDFNNEADTPDNFQSRRPNTSFCFLDIRSPGLGDTAMYLCATSRRMGQDSGNTIYFGEGSWLTVV.

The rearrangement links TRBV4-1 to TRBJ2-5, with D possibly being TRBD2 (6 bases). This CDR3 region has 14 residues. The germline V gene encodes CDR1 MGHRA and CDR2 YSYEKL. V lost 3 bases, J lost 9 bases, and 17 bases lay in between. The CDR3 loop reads CASSQPVREVAQYF. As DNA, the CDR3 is TGCGCCAGCAGCCAGCCGGTGAGGGAGGTGGCCCAGTACTTC.

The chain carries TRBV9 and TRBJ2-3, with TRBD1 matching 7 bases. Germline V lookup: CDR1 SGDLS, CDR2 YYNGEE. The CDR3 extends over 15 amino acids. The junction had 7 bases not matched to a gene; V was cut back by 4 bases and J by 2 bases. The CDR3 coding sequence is TGTGCCAGCAGCTCCACGGGACAGACCACAGATACGCAGTATTTT. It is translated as CASSSTGQTTDTQYF. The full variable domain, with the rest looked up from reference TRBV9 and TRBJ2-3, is DSGVTQTPKHLITATGQRVTLRCSPRSGDLSVYWYQQSLDQGLQFLIQYYNGEERAKGNILERFSAQQFPDLHSELNLSSLELGDSALYFCASSSTGQTTDTQYFGPGTRLTVL.

DNA for the CDR3: TGTGCCAGCAGCTTGGCTGCAGGGGTCGGTCAAGACGAGCAGTACTTC. Encoded protein: CASSLAAGVGQDEQYF. J is TRBJ2-7 and V is TRBV5-6; TRBD1 is a possible D gene (6 bases). In germline, CDR1 is SGHDT, CDR2 YYEEEE. V dropped 0 bases and J dropped 5 bases, with 18 bases sitting between them. This CDR3 is built from 16 residues.

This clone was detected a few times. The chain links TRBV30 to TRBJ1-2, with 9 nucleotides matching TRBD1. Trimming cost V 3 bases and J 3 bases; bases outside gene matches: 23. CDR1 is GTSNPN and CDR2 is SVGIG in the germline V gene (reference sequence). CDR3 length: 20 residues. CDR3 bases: TGTGCCTGGAGGGGAGTCCGTAGGGGACAGGGCCAGTGGGCTGACTATGGCTACACCTTC. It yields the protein CAWRGVRRGQGQWADYGYTF.